The 32 T cell receptor beta chains given below trace back to one sample, sequenced in a study of lymphopenia after photon versus proton radiotherapy. Repertoires were generated with immunoSEQ multiplex PCR, while TCRdb's copy carries only in-frame clones and drops some. The data show under 30,000 clones, about 88% seen once. The sample was peripheral blood, taken from a patient treated with photon-based radiotherapy. Receptors were obtained from a woman in her 50s with cholangiocarcinoma.

This clone was recorded only once. V and J are TRBV7-7 and TRBJ2-2; D remains ambiguous. V lost 5 bases, J lost 9 bases, and 13 bases lay in between. The CDR3 has 13 residues. CDR1 and CDR2 (germline): SSHAT, FNYEAQ (reference sequence). DNA of the CDR3: TGTGCCAGCAGCGCCGACTCGGGCCGGGAGCTGTTTTTT. This encodes CASSADSGRELFF. Complete variable domain (other parts from reference TRBV7-7 and TRBJ2-2): GAGVSQSPRYKVTKRGQDVTLRCDPISSHATLYWYQQALGQGPEFLTYFNYEAQPDKSGLPSDRFSAERPEGSISTLTIQRTEQRDSAMYRCASSADSGRELFFGEGSRLTVL.

V and J are TRBV2 and TRBJ2-1; 11 bases align to TRBD2. V gave up 7 bases and J gave up 6 bases; unmatched junction bases: 2. The CDR3 is 13 residues long. Germline V lookup: CDR1 SNHLY, CDR2 FYNNEI. CDR3 loop: CASNLAGGNEQFF. CDR3 nucleotides: TGTGCCAGCAACCTAGCGGGGGGCAATGAGCAGTTCTTC.

The chain carries TRBV7-9 and TRBJ2-7, with D hard to call. Germline V gene lookup returns CDR1 SEHNR and CDR2 FQNEAQ (reference sequence). This CDR3 is built from 15 residues. The V and J ends lost 2 bases and 1 base respectively, with 12 bases between them. The chain's CDR3 is CASSLYVAGSYEQYF. CDR3 nucleotide sequence: TGTGCCAGCAGCTTATATGTTGCAGGATCCTACGAGCAGTACTTC. The full variable domain, rest sourced from reference TRBV7-9 and TRBJ2-7, is DTGVSQNPRHKITKRGQNVTFRCDPISEHNRLYWYRQTLGQGPEFLTYFQNEAQLEKSRLLSDRFSAERPKGSFSTLEIQRTEQGDSAMYLCASSLYVAGSYEQYFGPGTRLTVT.

This clone was detected only a few times. The junction does not match germline at one end; this may be a read error. This chain links TRBV6-1 with TRBJ2-2; D might be TRBD1 (6 bases). CDR1 and CDR2 (germline): MNHNS, SASEGT. This CDR3 has 14 residues. In DNA, the CDR3 is TGTGCGAGCAGGTCAGGGGATAGCACCGGGGAGCTGTTTTTT. It encodes CASRSGDSTGELFF.

The V gene is TRBV19, the J gene TRBJ2-7, with 10 bases that match TRBD2. The CDR3 is 15 residues long. V lost 5 bases, J lost 5 bases, and 9 bases stayed unmatched. Per the germline V gene, CDR1 is LNHDA and CDR2 is SQIVND (reference sequence). The CDR3 nucleotides read TGTGCCAGTAGTCTCGGGACTAGCGTGGCCCACGAGCAGTACTTC. Protein sequence: CASSLGTSVAHEQYF.

The V and J genes are TRBV5-4 and TRBJ2-7; 8 bases are a match to TRBD1. The V gene's germline CDR1 is SGHNT and CDR2 YYREEE (reference sequence). CDR3 length equals 15 residues. The ends lost 4 bases at V and 7 bases at J; junction bases unmatched: 13. CDR3 protein: CASSNPGQDQREQYF. Written as DNA, the CDR3 is TGTGCCAGCAGCAACCCGGGACAGGACCAACGGGAGCAGTACTTC. Full variable domain (rest looked up from reference TRBV5-4 and TRBJ2-7): ETGVTQSPTHLIKTRGQQVTLRCSSQSGHNTVSWYQQALGQGPQFIFQYYREEENGRGNFPPRFSGLQFPNYSSELNVNALELDDSALYLCASSNPGQDQREQYFGPGTRLTVT.

The rearrangement links TRBV7-9 to TRBJ1-6; D remains ambiguous. V was shortened by 2 bases and J by 7 bases, with 9 bases between the two germline ends. Germline values: CDR1 SEHNR, CDR2 FQNEAQ (reference sequence). The CDR3 sequence is 14 residues long. This CDR3 reads CASSLIGQNSPLHF. CDR3 bases: TGTGCCAGCAGCTTAATCGGCCAGAATTCACCCCTCCACTTT.

The gene calls are TRBV6-5 and TRBJ1-2, with 7 bases that match TRBD1. Germline assignment: CDR1 MNHEY and CDR2 SVGAGI. This CDR3 is 12 amino acids long. J was trimmed by 8 bases and V by 10 bases; bases with no gene match: 10. The CDR3 here is CATKTGPGGYTF. CDR3 in DNA: TGTGCCACCAAGACAGGGCCGGGAGGCTACACCTTC.

The chain is built from TRBV4-1 and TRBJ1-4; a weak D match, TRBD1 (5 bases). Trimming took 3 bases from V and 7 from J, leaving 21 bases between them. The CDR3 runs to 17 residues. From germline, CDR1 is MGHRA and CDR2 YSYEKL. The CDR3 region is CASSHRGVGESSEKLFF. Written as DNA, the CDR3 is TGCGCCAGCAGCCATCGAGGGGTTGGGGAGAGTAGTGAAAAACTGTTTTTT.

Only one count was recorded for this clone. The chain combines TRBV29-1 with TRBJ1-1; D unclear. The CDR3 consists of 11 residues. In germline, CDR1 is SQVTM, CDR2 ANQGSEA. V was shortened by 5 bases and J by 3 bases, with 7 bases between the two germline ends. Here the CDR3 DNA reads TGCAGCGTTTTGGAGTACACTGAAGCTTTCTTT. Translated: CSVLEYTEAFF.

The genes are TRBV7-9 and TRBJ1-4; D gene ambiguous. This CDR3 contains 16 residues. The V gene lost 6 bases and the J gene lost 0 bases, with 14 bases spanning the gap. CDR1 SEHNR and CDR2 FQNEAQ come from the germline V gene (reference sequence). The CDR3 here is CASSPGAGTTNEKLFF. The CDR3 DNA is TGTGCCAGCAGTCCCGGCGCAGGTACAACTAATGAAAAACTGTTTTTT.

The chain employs TRBV15 and TRBJ2-1; TRBD2 might be the D (6 bases). Looked up from germline, CDR1 is LNHNV and CDR2 is YYDKDF (reference sequence). V was clipped by 4 bases and J by 2 bases, with 15 bases between them. The CDR3 contains 16 residues. CDR3 amino acids: CATSNGTQRPYNEQFF. CDR3 sequence (DNA): TGTGCCACCAGCAACGGGACTCAGCGCCCCTACAATGAGCAGTTCTTC.

The chain uses TRBV2 and TRBJ1-2; 10 nucleotides match TRBD1. From germline, CDR1 is SNHLY and CDR2 FYNNEI. The CDR3 totals 13 residues. V was pared by 4 bases and J by 7 bases, with 3 bases of the junction left unmatched. The CDR3 loop reads CASSGRTGGGYTF. The CDR3 nucleotides are TGTGCCAGCAGTGGCCGGACAGGGGGTGGCTACACCTTC.

The genes are TRBV5-5 and TRBJ2-2; perhaps D is TRBD1 or TRBD2 (5 bases each). The germline gives CDR1 SGHKS, CDR2 YYEKEE (reference sequence). The CDR3 extends over 11 amino acids. V was cut by 3 bases and J by 13 bases, with 10 bases left in between. CDR3 sequence (DNA): TGTGCCAGCAGCTCCAGGGCGGGGCTGTTTTTT. Residues: CASSSRAGLFF. The whole variable domain, remainder taken from reference TRBV5-5 and TRBJ2-2, is DAGVTQSPTHLIKTRGQQVTLRCSPISGHKSVSWYQQVLGQGPQFIFQYYEKEERGRGNFPDRFSARQFPNYSSELNVNALLLGDSALYLCASSSRAGLFFGEGSRLTVL.

The chain employs TRBV10-1 and TRBJ2-1; D is unclear. V lost 0 bases and J lost 0, with 12 bases in between. Looked up from germline, CDR1 is WNHNN and CDR2 is SYGVQD (reference sequence). This CDR3 region has 17 residues. The CDR3 protein is CASSESNRVGSYNEQFF. The CDR3 nucleotides are TGCGCCAGCAGTGAGTCGAATAGGGTGGGCTCCTACAATGAGCAGTTCTTC.

The chain carries TRBV30 and TRBJ1-2; D call uncertain. Trimming pared 2 bases from V and 2 bases from J, leaving 12 bases between. Germline lookup yields CDR1 GTSNPN and CDR2 SVGIG (reference sequence). This CDR3 is built from 14 residues. In DNA form, the CDR3 reads TGTGCCTGGAGTCTTGGTGGGCGGAACTATGGCTACACCTTC. Residues: CAWSLGGRNYGYTF.

V is TRBV7-9 and J is TRBJ1-4; 8 bases map to TRBD1. The CDR3 totals 14 residues. V shed 2 bases and J 8 bases; nucleotides not matched to a gene: 4. CDR1 is SEHNR and CDR2 is FQNEAQ in the germline V gene (reference sequence). CDR3 region: CASSLQGAVEKLFF. In DNA, the CDR3 is TGTGCCAGCAGCTTACAGGGGGCAGTGGAAAAACTGTTTTTT.

This chain links TRBV5-8 with TRBJ2-6; D gene uncertain. CDR3 length: 15 amino acids. In germline, CDR1 is SGHTS, CDR2 YDEGEE. V was pared by 0 bases and J by 0 bases, with 4 bases between. This chain's CDR3 is CASSLEISGANVLTF. The CDR3 nucleotides read TGTGCCAGCAGCTTGGAGATCTCTGGGGCCAACGTCCTGACTTTC.

This clone was seen only a few times. The chain links TRBV27 to TRBJ1-1, with a possible D match to TRBD1 (6 bases). Trimming stripped 3 bases from V and 4 bases from J, with 24 bases between. The CDR3 has 18 residues. Germline V gene lookup returns CDR1 MNHEY and CDR2 SMNVEV (reference sequence). In nucleotides, the CDR3 is TGTGCCAGCAGTTTCATTGGGGGGGGCTTGTGGGAAAGCACTGAAGCTTTCTTT. Its protein product is CASSFIGGGLWESTEAFF.

The chain joins TRBV18 to TRBJ1-2; no clear D gene. Per the germline V gene, CDR1 is KGHSH and CDR2 is LQKENI. The ends were cut back, 2 bases at V and 2 bases at J, with 6 bases in the middle. The CDR3 extends over 13 amino acids. CDR3 amino acids: CASSPGTNYGYTF. CDR3 DNA: TGTGCCAGCTCACCAGGCACCAACTATGGCTACACCTTC. The full variable domain, completed using reference TRBV18 and TRBJ1-2, is NAGVMQNPRHLVRRRGQEARLRCSPMKGHSHVYWYRQLPEEGLKFMVYLQKENIIDESGMPKERFSAEFPKEGPSILRIQQVVRGDSAAYFCASSPGTNYGYTFGSGTRLTVV.

V gene TRBV14 combines with J gene TRBJ1-2, with TRBD1 as a possible D gene (5 bases). V was pared by 3 bases and J by 2 bases, with 13 bases between. The CDR3 is 15 residues long. Germline values: CDR1 SGHDN, CDR2 FVKESK. The CDR3 sequence: CASSHLRGWNYGYTF. The CDR3 DNA reads as TGTGCCAGCAGCCATCTACGGGGGTGGAACTATGGCTACACCTTC.

The CDR3, as DNA: TGCAGCGTAGGGGGAGACAGGGACGAGCAGTACTTC. Encoded protein: CSVGGDRDEQYF. The rearrangement uses TRBV29-1 and TRBJ2-7; TRBD1 aligns across 7 bases. Germline V CDR1 and CDR2: SQVTM, ANQGSEA. V shed 6 bases and J 5 bases; nucleotides not matched to a gene: 7. The CDR3 runs 12 residues.

The chain carries TRBV6-6 and TRBJ1-2; 8 bases match TRBD1. Germline V gene sequence: CDR1 MNHNY, CDR2 SVGAGI (reference sequence). CDR3 size: 14 residues. The trim removed 7 bases at V and 3 bases at J, leaving 7 bases unmatched. This chain's CDR3 is CASTRQGSYYGYTF. The CDR3 bases are TGTGCCAGCACGCGACAGGGGTCTTACTATGGCTACACCTTC.

The rearrangement links TRBV4-1 to TRBJ2-3; the D is unclear. CDR1 and CDR2 from the germline V gene are MGHRA and YSYEKL. The length of the CDR3 is 14 residues. Trimming shortened V by 7 bases and J by 5 bases, and 16 bases separated the two germline ends. CDR3: CASKLTYGQDTQYF. CDR3 in DNA: TGCGCCAGCAAACTGACGTACGGCCAAGATACGCAGTATTTT.

This chain links TRBV19 with TRBJ2-3; D call uncertain. This CDR3 comprises 15 residues. Looked up from germline, CDR1 is LNHDA and CDR2 is SQIVND (reference sequence). Trimming pared 0 bases from V and 6 bases from J, leaving 13 bases between. CDR3 DNA sequence: TGTGCCAGTAGTATAGATCATGTCAACGGGGATACGCAGTATTTT. Translating gives CASSIDHVNGDTQYF. Together with reference TRBV19 and TRBJ2-3, the CDR3 gives the full variable domain: DGGITQSPKYLFRKEGQNVTLSCEQNLNHDAMYWYRQDPGQGLRLIYYSQIVNDFQKGDIAEGYSVSREKKESFPLTVTSAQKNPTAFYLCASSIDHVNGDTQYFGPGTRLTVL.

This clone has just a few counts. The rearrangement joins TRBV7-2 to TRBJ2-7; 9 bases match TRBD1. The CDR3 is made up of 13 amino acids. Germline V gene sequence: CDR1 SGHTA, CDR2 FQGNSA. V lost 4 bases to trimming and J lost 3 bases; unmatched junction nucleotides: 1. The CDR3 DNA reads TGTGCCAGCAGCTCGACAGGGGGCTACGAGCAGTACTTC. This codes for CASSSTGGYEQYF.

The chain has TRBV10-2 and TRBJ2-7, with 7 bases identical to TRBD1. The CDR3 runs to 15 residues. CDR1 is WSHSY and CDR2 is SAAADI in the germline V gene. V was pared by 4 bases and J by 7 bases, with 13 bases of the junction left unmatched. Here the CDR3 reads CASSVPGTVISEQYF. For the CDR3, the DNA is TGCGCCAGCAGTGTTCCCGGGACAGTAATTTCAGAGCAGTACTTC.

The V call is TRBV5-6, the J call TRBJ1-1; TRBD1 matches at 8 bases. This CDR3 region has 15 residues. Germline V lookup: CDR1 SGHDT, CDR2 YYEEEE. The ends lost 4 bases at V and 1 base at J; junction bases unmatched: 6. The CDR3 sequence is CASSPPGGSNTEAFF. The CDR3 DNA sequence: TGTGCCAGCAGCCCTCCAGGGGGCTCGAACACTGAAGCTTTCTTT. Using reference TRBV5-6 and TRBJ1-1 for the parts outside the CDR3, the full variable domain is DAGVTQSPTHLIKTRGQQVTLRCSPKSGHDTVSWYQQALGQGPQFIFQYYEEEERQRGNFPDRFSGHQFPNYSSELNVNALLLGDSALYLCASSPPGGSNTEAFFGQGTRLTVV.

V is TRBV9 and J is TRBJ1-2, with unresolved D. With 4 bases removed from V and 4 bases from J, the gap between germline ends came to 11 bases. Germline V CDR1 and CDR2: SGDLS, YYNGEE. The CDR3 has 13 residues. In DNA form, the CDR3 reads TGTGCCAGCAGCTCGGACCTACTCTATGGCTACACCTTC. Its translation is CASSSDLLYGYTF.

This clone was recorded only once. The chain links TRBV6-5 to TRBJ1-2, with TRBD1 matching 7 bases. CDR1 is MNHEY, CDR2 SVGAGI, per germline. The CDR3 runs 14 residues. Trimming cost V 5 bases and J 2 bases; bases outside gene matches: 5. CDR3 region: CASSPGDSNYGYTF. CDR3 DNA sequence: TGTGCCAGCAGTCCAGGGGACAGCAACTATGGCTACACCTTC.

This clone was detected only once. The chain is built from TRBV9 and TRBJ1-1; D not certain. Trimming removed 5 bases at V and 7 bases at J, with 15 bases between. CDR1 is SGDLS, CDR2 YYNGEE, per germline. The CDR3 consists of 13 residues. This chain's CDR3 is CASSKDGEGEAFF. The CDR3 bases are TGTGCCAGCAGTAAAGATGGGGAGGGTGAAGCTTTCTTT. Using reference TRBV9 and TRBJ1-1 for the parts outside the CDR3, the full variable domain is DSGVTQTPKHLITATGQRVTLRCSPRSGDLSVYWYQQSLDQGLQFLIQYYNGEERAKGNILERFSAQQFPDLHSELNLSSLELGDSALYFCASSKDGEGEAFFGQGTRLTVV.

This chain links TRBV28 with TRBJ1-1, with unresolved D. CDR1 is MDHEN and CDR2 is SYDVKM in the germline V gene. This CDR3 spans 16 amino acids. V lost 7 bases to trimming and J lost 4 bases, with 22 bases between them. The CDR3 spells CASKPAGMARSTEAFF. Here the CDR3 DNA reads TGTGCCAGCAAACCGGCAGGAATGGCGCGATCCACTGAAGCTTTCTTT.